This T cell receptor beta chain was observed in a study of neurological immune-mediated disorders. Points from the study as a whole: When grouped phylogenetically, the repertoires of 18 of the 34 multiple sclerosis patients fell together in one related-CDR3 cluster, which is a possible signature. Sharing of CDR3 amino acid sequences among expanded clones across subjects was absent, suggesting private repertoires in all groups. The level of TCR clonal expansion was highest in patients with HTLV-1-associated myelopathy and lowest in multiple sclerosis, where it fell below the level seen in healthy controls.

This clonotype was recorded many times. Its antigen is unknown. This CDR3 spans 12 amino acids. The V end lost 6 bases, the J end lost 2 bases, and 9 bases lay between the germline ends. Germline values: CDR1 DFQATT, CDR2 SNEGSKA (reference sequence). The cDNA was generated by 5'RACE with 10-nucleotide random UMIs. Each CDR3 protein gets one entry after TCRdb re-called the 5' RACE reads with MiXCR. This sample yields roughly 70,000 distinct CDR3 sequences, of which roughly 5% are seen a single time; about 3% belongs to the top ten. Sequencing was carried out using PBMCs. This TCR was recovered from a woman in her twenties or thirties with multiple sclerosis. J is TRBJ2-3 and V is TRBV20-1; weak D call: TRBD1 (5 bases). This CDR3 reads CSAPGFTDTQYF. Here the CDR3 DNA reads TGCAGTGCCCCAGGGTTCACAGATACGCAGTATTTT.